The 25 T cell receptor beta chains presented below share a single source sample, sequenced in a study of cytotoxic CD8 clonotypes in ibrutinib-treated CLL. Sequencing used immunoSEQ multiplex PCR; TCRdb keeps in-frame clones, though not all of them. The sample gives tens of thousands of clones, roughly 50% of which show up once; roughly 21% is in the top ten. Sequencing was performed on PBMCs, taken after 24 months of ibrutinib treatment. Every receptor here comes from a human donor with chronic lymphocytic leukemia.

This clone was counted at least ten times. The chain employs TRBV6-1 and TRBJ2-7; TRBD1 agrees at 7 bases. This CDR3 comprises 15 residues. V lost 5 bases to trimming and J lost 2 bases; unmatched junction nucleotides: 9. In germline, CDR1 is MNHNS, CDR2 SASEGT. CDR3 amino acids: CASSPRGRRAYEQYV. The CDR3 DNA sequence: TGTGCCAGCAGTCCGAGGGGGCGACGGGCCTACGAGCAGTACGTC.

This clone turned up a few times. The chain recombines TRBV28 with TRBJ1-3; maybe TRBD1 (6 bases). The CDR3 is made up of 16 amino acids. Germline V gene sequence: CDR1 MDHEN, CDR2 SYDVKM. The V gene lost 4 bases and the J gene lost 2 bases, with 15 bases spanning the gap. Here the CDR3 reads CASSSGARGTGNTIYF. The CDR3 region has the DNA TGTGCCAGCAGTTCAGGGGCAAGGGGGACTGGAAACACCATATATTTT.

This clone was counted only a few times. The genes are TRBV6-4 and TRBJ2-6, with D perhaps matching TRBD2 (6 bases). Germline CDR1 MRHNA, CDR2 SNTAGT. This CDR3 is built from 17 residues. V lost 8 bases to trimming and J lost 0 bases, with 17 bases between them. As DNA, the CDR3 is TGTGCCAGCTCCCCGGGGGTAACCAGCTCTGGGGCCAACGTCCTGACTTTC. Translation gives CASSPGVTSSGANVLTF.

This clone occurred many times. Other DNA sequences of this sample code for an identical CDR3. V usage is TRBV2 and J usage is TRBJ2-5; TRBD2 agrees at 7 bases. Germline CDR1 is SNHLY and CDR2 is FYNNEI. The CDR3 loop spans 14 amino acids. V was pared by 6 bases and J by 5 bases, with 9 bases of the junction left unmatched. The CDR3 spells CASSGGGRRETQYF. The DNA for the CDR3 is TGTGCCAGCAGCGGCGGGGGTAGAAGGGAGACCCAGTACTTC.

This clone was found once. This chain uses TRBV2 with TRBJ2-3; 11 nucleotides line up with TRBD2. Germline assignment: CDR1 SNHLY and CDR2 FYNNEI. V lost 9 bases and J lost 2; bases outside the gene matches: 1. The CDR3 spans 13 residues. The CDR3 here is CARGLADTDTQYF. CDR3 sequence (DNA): TGTGCCAGGGGACTAGCGGACACAGATACGCAGTATTTT. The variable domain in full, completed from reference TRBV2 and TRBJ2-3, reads EPEVTQTPSHQVTQMGQEVILRCVPISNHLYFYWYRQILGQKVEFLVSFYNNEISEKSEIFDDQFSVERPDGSNFTLKIRSTKLEDSAMYFCARGLADTDTQYFGPGTRLTVL.

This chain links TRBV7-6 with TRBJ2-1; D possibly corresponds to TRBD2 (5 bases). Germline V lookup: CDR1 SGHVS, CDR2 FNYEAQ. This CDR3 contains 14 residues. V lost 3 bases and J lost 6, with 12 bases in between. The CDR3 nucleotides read TGTGCCAGCAGCTTGGCACTAGTGGGCAATGAGCAGTTCTTC. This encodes CASSLALVGNEQFF. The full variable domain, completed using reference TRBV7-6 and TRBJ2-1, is GAGVSQSPRYKVTKRGQDVALRCDPISGHVSLYWYRQALGQGPEFLTYFNYEAQQDKSGLPNDRFSAERPEGSISTLTIQRTEQRDSAMYRCASSLALVGNEQFFGPGTRLTVL.

The CDR3 DNA follows: TGCGCCAGCAGCTTAGGCGGGTACGAGCAGTACTTC. The encoded protein is CASSLGGYEQYF. The chain combines TRBV5-1 with TRBJ2-7; D might be TRBD2 (5 bases). Between the trimmed V and J ends, which lost 2 bases and 4 bases, there was a span of 7 bases. Germline lookup yields CDR1 SGHRS and CDR2 YFSETQ. This CDR3 is built from 12 residues.

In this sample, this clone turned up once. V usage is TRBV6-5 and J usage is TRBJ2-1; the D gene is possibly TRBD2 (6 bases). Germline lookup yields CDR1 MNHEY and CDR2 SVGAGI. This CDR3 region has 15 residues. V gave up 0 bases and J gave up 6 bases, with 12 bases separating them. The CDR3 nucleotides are TGTGCCAGCAGTTACTCGATGGTGGGGGGCAATGAGCAGTTCTTC. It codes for CASSYSMVGGNEQFF.

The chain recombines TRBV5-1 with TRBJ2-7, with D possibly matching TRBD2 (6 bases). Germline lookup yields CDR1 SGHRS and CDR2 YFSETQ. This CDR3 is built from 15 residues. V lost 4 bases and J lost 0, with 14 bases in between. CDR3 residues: CASSPPDGSSYEQYF. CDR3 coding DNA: TGCGCCAGCAGCCCGCCGGACGGGAGCTCCTACGAGCAGTACTTC.

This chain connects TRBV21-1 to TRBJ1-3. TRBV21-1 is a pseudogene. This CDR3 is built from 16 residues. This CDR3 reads CASSKPGRDSGNTIYF. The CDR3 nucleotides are TGTGCCAGCAGCAAACCGGGACGGGACTCTGGAAACACCATATATTTT.

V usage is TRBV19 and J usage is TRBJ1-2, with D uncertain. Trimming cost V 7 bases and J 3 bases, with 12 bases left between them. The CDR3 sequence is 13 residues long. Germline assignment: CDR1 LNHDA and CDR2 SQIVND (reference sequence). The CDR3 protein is CASTQQNHYGYTF. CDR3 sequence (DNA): TGTGCCAGTACCCAGCAGAACCACTATGGCTACACCTTC.

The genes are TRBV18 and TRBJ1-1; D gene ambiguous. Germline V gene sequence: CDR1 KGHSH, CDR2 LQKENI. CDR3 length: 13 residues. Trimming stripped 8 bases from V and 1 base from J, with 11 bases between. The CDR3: CASAAGANTEAFF. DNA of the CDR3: TGTGCCAGCGCAGCAGGTGCGAACACTGAAGCTTTCTTT.

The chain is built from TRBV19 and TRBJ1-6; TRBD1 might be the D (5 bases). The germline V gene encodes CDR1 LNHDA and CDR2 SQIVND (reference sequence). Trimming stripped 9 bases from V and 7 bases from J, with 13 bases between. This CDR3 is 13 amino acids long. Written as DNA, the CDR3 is TGTGCCAGCAGGGAGGGAAAAAATTCACCCCTCCACTTT. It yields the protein CASREGKNSPLHF.

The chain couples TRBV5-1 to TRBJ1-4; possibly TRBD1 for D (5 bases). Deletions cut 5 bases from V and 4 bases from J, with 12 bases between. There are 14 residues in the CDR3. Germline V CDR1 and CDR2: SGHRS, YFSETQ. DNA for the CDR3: TGCGCCAGCAGACGGACAAGCAATAATGAAAAACTGTTTTTT. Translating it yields CASRRTSNNEKLFF.

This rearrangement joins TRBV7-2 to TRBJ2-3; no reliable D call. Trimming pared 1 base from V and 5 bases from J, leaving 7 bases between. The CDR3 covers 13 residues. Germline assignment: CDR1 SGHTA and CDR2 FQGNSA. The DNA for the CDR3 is TGTGCCAGCAGCTTAGTTGGCCGAGATACGCAGTATTTT. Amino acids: CASSLVGRDTQYF.

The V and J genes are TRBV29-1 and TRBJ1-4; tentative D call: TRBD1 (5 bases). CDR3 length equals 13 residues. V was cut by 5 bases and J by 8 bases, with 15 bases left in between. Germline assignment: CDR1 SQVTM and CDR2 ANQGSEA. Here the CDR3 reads CSVSGARGEKLFF. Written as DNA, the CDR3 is TGCAGCGTTTCCGGGGCACGAGGGGAAAAACTGTTTTTT. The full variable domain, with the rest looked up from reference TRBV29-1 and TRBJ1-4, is SAVISQKPSRDICQRGTSLTIQCQVDSQVTMMFWYRQQPGQSLTLIATANQGSEATYESGFVIDKFPISRPNLTFSTLTVSNMSPEDSSIYLCSVSGARGEKLFFGSGTQLSVL.

The CDR3 sequence is CAWSGGVGGQNTEAFF. The CDR3 DNA reads TGTGCCTGGAGTGGTGGAGTGGGGGGACAGAACACTGAAGCTTTCTTT. The chain is built from TRBV30 and TRBJ1-1; possibly TRBD1 for D (6 bases). The CDR3 loop spans 16 amino acids. Germline V gene lookup returns CDR1 GTSNPN and CDR2 SVGIG (reference sequence). Trimming removed 1 base at V and 1 base at J, with 16 bases between.

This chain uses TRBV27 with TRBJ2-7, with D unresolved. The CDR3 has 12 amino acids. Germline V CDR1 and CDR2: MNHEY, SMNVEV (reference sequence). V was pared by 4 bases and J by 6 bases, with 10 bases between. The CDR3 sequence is CASSSTQREQYF. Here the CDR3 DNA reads TGTGCCAGCAGTTCCACTCAACGCGAGCAGTACTTC.

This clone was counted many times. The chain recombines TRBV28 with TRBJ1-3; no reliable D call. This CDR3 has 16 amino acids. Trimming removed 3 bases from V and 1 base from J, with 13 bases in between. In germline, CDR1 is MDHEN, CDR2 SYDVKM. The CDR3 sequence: CASSLVEALSGNTIYF. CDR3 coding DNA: TGTGCCAGCAGTTTGGTCGAGGCATTATCTGGAAACACCATATATTTT.

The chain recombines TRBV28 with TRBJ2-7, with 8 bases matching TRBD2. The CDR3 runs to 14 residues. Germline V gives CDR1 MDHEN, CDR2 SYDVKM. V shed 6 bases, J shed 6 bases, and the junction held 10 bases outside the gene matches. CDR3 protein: CASRQSGSLGEQYF. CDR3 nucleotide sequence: TGTGCCAGCAGACAGAGCGGGAGCCTTGGCGAGCAGTACTTC. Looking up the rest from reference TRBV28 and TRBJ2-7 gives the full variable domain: DVKVTQSSRYLVKRTGEKVFLECVQDMDHENMFWYRQDPGLGLRLIYFSYDVKMKEKGDIPEGYSVSREKKERFSLILESASTNQTSMYLCASRQSGSLGEQYFGPGTRLTVT.

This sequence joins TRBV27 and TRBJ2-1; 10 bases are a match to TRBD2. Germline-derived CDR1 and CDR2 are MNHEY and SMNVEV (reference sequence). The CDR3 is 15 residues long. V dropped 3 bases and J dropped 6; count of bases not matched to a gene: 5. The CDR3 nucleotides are TGTGCCAGCAGTTTTCCACTAGCGGGGATCAATGAGCAGTTCTTC. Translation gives CASSFPLAGINEQFF.

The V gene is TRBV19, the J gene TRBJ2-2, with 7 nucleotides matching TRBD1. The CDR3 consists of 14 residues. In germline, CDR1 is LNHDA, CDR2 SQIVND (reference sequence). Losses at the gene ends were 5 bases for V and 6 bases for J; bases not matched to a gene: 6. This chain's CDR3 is CASSQRQGPGELFF. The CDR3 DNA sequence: TGTGCCAGTAGTCAGCGACAGGGCCCCGGGGAGCTGTTTTTT.

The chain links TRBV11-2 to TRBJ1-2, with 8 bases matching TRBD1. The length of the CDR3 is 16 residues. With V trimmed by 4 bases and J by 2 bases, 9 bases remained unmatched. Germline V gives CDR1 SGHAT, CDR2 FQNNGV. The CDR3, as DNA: TGTGCCAGCAGCTACCTTGGACAGGGACAAAACTATGGCTACACCTTC. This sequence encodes CASSYLGQGQNYGYTF.

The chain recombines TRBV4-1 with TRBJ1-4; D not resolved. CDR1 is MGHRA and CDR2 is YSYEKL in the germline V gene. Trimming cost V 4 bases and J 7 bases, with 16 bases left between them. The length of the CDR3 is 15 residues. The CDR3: CASSRPHDPREKLFF. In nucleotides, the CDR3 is TGCGCCAGCAGCCGTCCCCATGACCCTCGTGAAAAACTGTTTTTT.

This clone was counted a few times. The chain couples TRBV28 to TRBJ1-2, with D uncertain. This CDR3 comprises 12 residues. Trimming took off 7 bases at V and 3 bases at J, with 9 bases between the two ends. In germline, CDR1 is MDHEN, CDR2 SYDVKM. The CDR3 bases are TGTGCCAGCATGAGGATCGACTATGGCTACACCTTC. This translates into CASMRIDYGYTF.